These T cell receptor beta chains were read from a single sample in a study of T cells in Graves' hyperthyroidism and ophthalmopathy. One entry per CDR3 protein results from TCRdb running MiXCR on the multiplex PCR reads. This table has about 400,000 distinct CDR3 sequences, 15% to 19% appearing once. The source material was blood. The source of these receptors is a woman between 18 and 29 years old with Graves' hyperthyroidism. The CDR3 runs from the conserved cysteine through the conserved F or W. The D gene is left open where the match is weak. A clone size is listed for some rows: how often the clone was seen (once, few, many), or a class if it is expanded.

j_call v_call d_call clone_size cdr3_aa cdr3_nt
TRBJ1-3 TRBV18 . many CASSPPLGGSGNTIYF TGTGCCAGCTCACCACCCCTGGGAGGCTCTGGAAACACCATATATTTT
TRBJ1-6 TRBV12-3/TRBV12-4 TRBD1 . CASTTGTGGWPLHF TGTGCCAGCACCACCGGGACAGGGGGTTGGCCCCTCCACTTT
TRBJ2-1 TRBV5-5 . . CASSSGALGYNEQFF TGTGCCAGCAGCTCCGGAGCGCTGGGTTACAATGAGCAGTTCTTC
TRBJ2-3 TRBV5-1 . many CASSLQPGTDTQYF TGCGCCAGCAGCTTGCAACCGGGCACAGATACGCAGTATTTT
TRBJ1-6 TRBV11-2 . many CASSFLSSQNSPLHF TGTGCCAGCAGCTTCTTATCCTCCCAGAATTCACCCCTCCACTTT
TRBJ1-1 TRBV20-1 TRBD1 once CSARDIGQGIYTEAFF TGCAGTGCTAGAGATATTGGACAGGGCATATATACTGAAGCTTTCTTT
TRBJ1-4 TRBV4-1 TRBD1 many CASSRSGQQGGGEKLFF TGCGCCAGCAGCCGATCGGGCCAACAGGGGGGAGGGGAAAAACTGTTTTTT
TRBJ2-1 TRBV11-2 . . CASSGVGGEQFF TGTGCCAGCAGCGGTGTGGGCGGGGAGCAGTTCTTC
TRBJ2-7 TRBV5-1 . many CASSLDGVAYEQYF TGCGCCAGCAGCTTGGATGGGGTCGCCTACGAGCAGTACTTC
TRBJ2-5 TRBV15 . many CATSTTLIGPGGIQETQYF TGTGCCACCAGCACGACCCTGATCGGGCCAGGGGGGATCCAAGAGACCCAGTACTTC
TRBJ1-6 TRBV28 TRBD1 . CASSWRQGVSYNSPLHF TGTGCCAGCAGTTGGCGACAGGGCGTTTCCTATAATTCACCCCTCCACTTT
TRBJ2-3 TRBV7-9 TRBD1 many CASSQTTGGVSSDTQYF TGTGCCAGCAGCCAGACGACAGGGGGCGTATCATCAGATACGCAGTATTTT
TRBJ2-1 TRBV20-1 TRBD2 many CSARVRGLAGGHEQFF TGCAGTGCTAGAGTCAGAGGACTAGCGGGGGGTCATGAGCAGTTCTTC
TRBJ2-7 TRBV29-1 . many CSAIPFSRSEQYF TGCAGCGCCATCCCATTTAGCCGGAGCGAGCAGTACTTC
TRBJ2-2 TRBV19 . few CASSPVAEANTGELFF TGTGCCAGTAGCCCTGTAGCGGAGGCTAACACCGGGGAGCTGTTTTTT
TRBJ1-6 TRBV9 TRBD1 . CASSQDREVNSPLHF TGTGCCAGCAGCCAGGACAGGGAAGTGAATTCACCCCTCCACTTT